These T cell receptor beta chains were read from a single sample in a study of blood T cell repertoires in COVID-19. Only in-frame clones appear in the TCRdb table, and some are missing; sequencing was by immunoSEQ multiplex PCR. The data hold approximately 74,000 clones, with approximately 83% observed a single time. Sequences were obtained from peripheral blood. The receptors originated from a man older than 75 with active or convalescent COVID-19. Both conserved end residues are part of each CDR3. The D gene is left open where the match is weak. The listing skips clone size in some rows; elsewhere it reads once, few, many or a size class.

clone_size: -
j_call: TRBJ1-3
v_call: TRBV24-1
d_call: -
cdr3_aa: CATPTARGPSGNTIYF
cdr3_nt: TGTGCCACCCCAACAGCTAGGGGTCCCTCTGGAAACACCATATATTTT

clone_size: -
j_call: TRBJ2-1
v_call: TRBV29-1
d_call: -
cdr3_aa: CSAGVPPVSYNEQFF
cdr3_nt: TGCAGCGCTGGAGTCCCCCCAGTCTCCTACAATGAGCAGTTCTTC

clone_size: -
j_call: TRBJ2-2
v_call: TRBV11-3
d_call: TRBD1
cdr3_aa: CASSLGGQGNTGELFF
cdr3_nt: TGTGCCAGCAGCTTAGGAGGACAGGGGAACACCGGGGAGCTGTTTTTT

clone_size: -
j_call: TRBJ2-2
v_call: TRBV27
d_call: -
cdr3_aa: CASSATRVSTGELFF
cdr3_nt: TGTGCCAGCAGCGCTACTAGGGTGTCAACCGGGGAGCTGTTTTTT

clone_size: -
j_call: TRBJ2-6
v_call: TRBV19
d_call: TRBD1
cdr3_aa: CASSRDRGWLGSGANVLTF
cdr3_nt: TGTGCCAGTAGTAGAGACAGGGGTTGGCTTGGCTCTGGGGCCAACGTCCTGACTTTC

clone_size: medium-sized
j_call: TRBJ2-7
v_call: TRBV5-1
d_call: -
cdr3_aa: CASSRWGRYEQYF
cdr3_nt: TGCGCCAGCTCCCGTTGGGGCCGTTACGAGCAGTACTTC

clone_size: -
j_call: TRBJ2-2
v_call: TRBV6-6
d_call: TRBD2
cdr3_aa: CASRKTSGKIGELFF
cdr3_nt: TGTGCCAGCAGAAAGACTAGCGGAAAGATCGGGGAGCTGTTTTTT

clone_size: -
j_call: TRBJ2-5
v_call: TRBV11-3
d_call: TRBD1
cdr3_aa: CASSVRGRVQETQYF
cdr3_nt: TGTGCCAGCAGCGTCAGGGGGCGCGTCCAAGAGACCCAGTACTTC

clone_size: few
j_call: TRBJ1-1
v_call: TRBV5-1
d_call: -
cdr3_aa: CASRMSLNTEAFF
cdr3_nt: TGCGCCAGCAGAATGAGTCTCAACACTGAAGCTTTCTTT

clone_size: -
j_call: TRBJ1-1
v_call: TRBV5-4
d_call: -
cdr3_aa: CASSLAHSEAFF
cdr3_nt: TGTGCCAGCAGCTTGGCCCATTCTGAAGCTTTCTTT

clone_size: -
j_call: TRBJ2-2
v_call: TRBV5-4
d_call: TRBD1
cdr3_aa: CASSSKDRFNTGELFF
cdr3_nt: TGTGCCAGCAGCTCAAAGGACAGGTTTAACACCGGGGAGCTGTTTTTT

clone_size: -
j_call: TRBJ1-6
v_call: TRBV5-1
d_call: TRBD1
cdr3_aa: CASSATGAYSPLHF
cdr3_nt: TGCGCCAGCAGCGCGACAGGGGCCTACTCACCCCTCCACTTT

clone_size: -
j_call: TRBJ2-7
v_call: TRBV10-2
d_call: -
cdr3_aa: CASSVVPFEQYF
cdr3_nt: TGCGCCAGCAGCGTAGTCCCCTTCGAGCAGTACTTC

clone_size: -
j_call: TRBJ2-1
v_call: TRBV9
d_call: TRBD2
cdr3_aa: CASSQGLANEQFF
cdr3_nt: TGTGCCAGCAGCCAGGGACTAGCAAATGAGCAGTTCTTC

clone_size: -
j_call: TRBJ1-1
v_call: TRBV2
d_call: TRBD1
cdr3_aa: CASSQGAWDTEAFF
cdr3_nt: TGTGCCAGCAGCCAGGGGGCGTGGGACACTGAAGCTTTCTTT

clone_size: -
j_call: TRBJ2-7
v_call: TRBV11-2
d_call: TRBD2
cdr3_aa: CASSLALWGGTWYF
cdr3_nt: TGTGCCAGCAGCTTAGCCCTGTGGGGGGGGACCTGGTACTTC

clone_size: -
j_call: TRBJ2-3
v_call: TRBV28
d_call: TRBD2
cdr3_aa: CASSFGTSDVDTQYF
cdr3_nt: TGTGCCAGCAGTTTTGGGACTAGCGATGTAGATACGCAGTATTTT

clone_size: -
j_call: TRBJ2-5
v_call: TRBV2
d_call: TRBD1
cdr3_aa: CASTIQGQETQYF
cdr3_nt: TGTGCCAGCACCATACAGGGGCAAGAGACCCAGTACTTC

clone_size: few
j_call: TRBJ1-4
v_call: TRBV5-5
d_call: -
cdr3_aa: CASSPLEGPYEKLFF
cdr3_nt: TGTGCCAGCAGCCCCCTAGAGGGTCCCTATGAAAAACTGTTTTTT

clone_size: -
j_call: TRBJ1-4
v_call: TRBV7-6
d_call: TRBD1
cdr3_aa: CASSFRGTNEKLFF
cdr3_nt: TGTGCCAGCAGCTTCAGGGGGACTAATGAAAAACTGTTTTTT

clone_size: -
j_call: TRBJ2-7
v_call: TRBV7-2
d_call: TRBD2
cdr3_aa: CASSLVASGTYEQYF
cdr3_nt: TGTGCCAGCAGCTTAGTGGCTAGCGGGACTTACGAGCAGTACTTC